The next 9 T cell receptor beta chains were all read from a single sample in a study of shared clonotypes between healthy human individuals. It was CD45RO-negative cells, positively selected for CCR7, that made up naive CD8 cells, with terminally differentiated effector memory CD45RA+ cells excluded. Clones were read by immunoSEQ multiplex PCR, and TCRdb kept only the in-frame ones, dropping some. The table includes nearly 2 million clones, approximately 94% detected once. Source material: naive CD8+ T cells sorted from blood. The receptors were sampled from a man younger than 35 in good health.

This clone has a single count. This rearrangement joins TRBV7-9 to TRBJ1-1; TRBD1 is a possible D gene (5 bases). Trimming pared 1 base from V and 1 base from J, leaving 13 bases between. The germline V gene has CDR1 SEHNR and CDR2 FQNEAQ (reference sequence). This CDR3 region has 16 residues. CDR3 bases: TGTGCCAGCAGCTTAGTTGTGGGGGGACCGAACACTGAAGCTTTCTTT. This sequence encodes CASSLVVGGPNTEAFF.

This clone came up once. The chain recombines TRBV13 with TRBJ2-7; 7 bases fit TRBD2. The CDR3 loop spans 14 amino acids. Looked up from germline, CDR1 is PRHDT and CDR2 is FYEKMQ (reference sequence). Trimming cost V 3 bases and J 2 bases; bases outside gene matches: 4. The CDR3 coding sequence is TGTGCCAGCAGCTTCCCCGGGAGGACCTACGAGCAGTACTTC. Protein sequence: CASSFPGRTYEQYF.

This chain uses TRBV7-9 with TRBJ1-1; TRBD1 is a possible D gene (6 bases). The CDR3 totals 14 residues. Germline V lookup: CDR1 SEHNR, CDR2 FQNEAQ (reference sequence). V shed 1 base and J shed 1 base, with 7 bases lying between them. The CDR3 bases are TGTGCCAGCAGCTTAGAGACAGGGAACACTGAAGCTTTCTTT. It is translated as CASSLETGNTEAFF.

V is TRBV9 and J is TRBJ2-7; 10 bases line up with TRBD1. This CDR3 is built from 16 residues. Germline CDR1 and CDR2: SGDLS and YYNGEE. The V gene end was trimmed by 3 bases and the J gene end by 0 bases; junction bases not matched to a gene: 6. In DNA form, the CDR3 reads TGTGCCAGCAGCGAAACCGGGACAGGGGACTCCTACGAGCAGTACTTC. It encodes CASSETGTGDSYEQYF.

The gene calls are TRBV19 and TRBJ2-1; 7 bases align to TRBD2. This CDR3 region has 15 residues. CDR1 and CDR2 from the germline V gene are LNHDA and SQIVND (reference sequence). The ends lost 2 bases at V and 5 bases at J; junction bases unmatched: 6. This CDR3 is CASSILAVRNNEQFF. The CDR3, as DNA: TGTGCCAGTAGTATACTAGCGGTCAGGAACAATGAGCAGTTCTTC.

This clone was counted a single time. CDR3 protein: CASSQGVRPRDGYTF. Here the CDR3 DNA reads TGTGCCAGCAGCCAAGGGGTCAGACCGCGGGATGGCTACACCTTC. The V and J genes are TRBV14 and TRBJ1-2; D gene unclear. The germline gives CDR1 SGHDN, CDR2 FVKESK. There are 15 residues in the CDR3. Between the trimmed V and J ends, which lost 1 base and 6 bases, there was a span of 15 bases. The full variable domain, in which reference TRBV14 and TRBJ1-2 provide the parts outside the CDR3, is EAGVTQFPSHSVIEKGQTVTLRCDPISGHDNLYWYRRVMGKEIKFLLHFVKESKQDESGMPNNRFLAERTGGTYSTLKVQPAELEDSGVYFCASSQGVRPRDGYTFGSGTRLTVV.

As for this clone: A much larger clone lies a single base off, so this may be a read error. Other DNA sequences within the sample encode an identical CDR3. This chain uses TRBV9 with TRBJ2-1; perhaps D is TRBD1 or TRBD2 (6 bases each). This CDR3 has 18 residues. The germline V gene encodes CDR1 SGDLS and CDR2 YYNGEE. Trimming took off 4 bases at V and 7 bases at J, with 27 bases between the two ends. The CDR3 is CASSTRTGTGGLGNEQFF. The CDR3 DNA reads TGTGCCAGCAGCACCCGTACCGGGACCGGGGGCCTCGGGAATGAGCAGTTCTTC.

This clone has only one observation. This chain joins TRBV27 and TRBJ2-7, with a possible D match to TRBD2 (5 bases). CDR3 length equals 14 residues. CDR1 MNHEY and CDR2 SMNVEV come from the germline V gene (reference sequence). Trimming took 4 bases from V and 1 from J, leaving 11 bases between them. For the CDR3, the DNA is TGTGCCAGCAGTTACATCCGGGGTTCCTACGAGCAGTACTTC. Translating it yields CASSYIRGSYEQYF.

The V and J genes are TRBV6-5 and TRBJ2-1; TRBD1 aligns across 7 bases. The CDR3 covers 13 residues. Germline V lookup: CDR1 MNHEY, CDR2 SVGAGI. V lost 7 bases to trimming and J lost 6 bases; unmatched junction nucleotides: 6. This chain's CDR3 is CASTATGFNEQFF. The CDR3 region has the DNA TGTGCCAGCACCGCGACAGGGTTCAATGAGCAGTTCTTC.